The 2 T cell receptor beta chains listed next were all sequenced from one sample in a study of blood T cell repertoires in COVID-19. Repertoires were generated with immunoSEQ multiplex PCR, while TCRdb's copy carries only in-frame clones and drops some. In the table there are roughly 100,000 clones, 75% to 90% of which are singletons. Sequenced: peripheral blood. Receptors originate from a woman in her fifties or sixties with COVID-19, enrolled during active disease.

This chain connects TRBV15 to TRBJ1-4; D is ambiguous. This CDR3 contains 16 residues. Trimming took off 5 bases at V and 0 bases at J, with 13 bases between the two ends. CDR1 is LNHNV and CDR2 is YYDKDF in the germline V gene (reference sequence). The CDR3 sequence is CATSPGESSTNEKLFF. The CDR3 nucleotides read TGTGCCACCAGCCCCGGGGAAAGTTCAACTAATGAAAAACTGTTTTTT.

V gene TRBV28 combines with J gene TRBJ1-6; D remains ambiguous. V lost 7 bases to trimming and J lost 10 bases, with 8 bases between them. CDR1 is MDHEN, CDR2 SYDVKM, per germline. The CDR3 loop spans 11 amino acids. The CDR3 coding sequence is TGTGCCAGCATGAGCTACTCACCCCTCCACTTT. It specifies CASMSYSPLHF.